The 27 T cell receptor beta chains below come from one sample, sequenced in a study of blood T cell repertoires in COVID-19. Some clones are missing from TCRdb's copy, which holds only in-frame ones; the method was immunoSEQ multiplex PCR. This sample yields about 420,000 clones, of which about 90% are seen a single time; roughly 0.78% belongs to the top ten. The sample was peripheral blood. Every receptor here comes from a man younger than 35 with COVID-19, enrolled during active disease.

This sequence joins TRBV27 and TRBJ2-7; TRBD2 is a possible D gene (5 bases). V gave up 5 bases and J gave up 2 bases, with 19 bases separating them. In germline, CDR1 is MNHEY, CDR2 SMNVEV (reference sequence). The CDR3 has 16 residues. DNA for the CDR3: TGTGCCAGCAGTCCCCCGCAGACCGGGGTTGCCTACGAGCAGTACTTC. Its protein product is CASSPPQTGVAYEQYF.

In nucleotides, the CDR3 is TGTGCCAGCAGTGAATCGTTGGCGGGTAGCACAGATACGCAGTATTTT. It yields the protein CASSESLAGSTDTQYF. The chain carries TRBV6-1 and TRBJ2-3; tentatively, D is TRBD2 (5 bases). Germline V gene lookup returns CDR1 MNHNS and CDR2 SASEGT. This CDR3 has 16 amino acids. Trimming left V 2 bases short and J 0 bases short, with 12 bases between.

The chain is built from TRBV14 and TRBJ2-7; TRBD2 might be the D (7 bases). Trimming cost V 4 bases and J 1 base, with 17 bases left between them. The CDR3 is made up of 16 amino acids. Per germline, CDR1 SGHDN and CDR2 FVKESK. CDR3 nucleotides: TGTGCCAGCAGCCTAGGGGGGGCAGGAGGTTCCTACGAGCAGTACTTC. It specifies CASSLGGAGGSYEQYF.

This clone was detected only a few times. The chain links TRBV5-1 to TRBJ2-2; no clear D gene. The CDR3 is made up of 15 amino acids. The V end was cut by 0 bases, the J end by 0 bases, with 6 bases between. Germline V gives CDR1 SGHRS, CDR2 YFSETQ. In DNA form, the CDR3 reads TGCGCCAGCAGCTTGGACACAGCGAACACCGGGGAGCTGTTTTTT. Protein sequence: CASSLDTANTGELFF.

The J gene is TRBJ2-3, the V gene TRBV24-1, with D possibly TRBD2 on 5 matching bases. The V and J ends lost 2 bases and 1 base respectively, with 12 bases between them. This CDR3 is built from 16 residues. Germline V gene data show CDR1 as KGHDR and CDR2 as SFDVKD. Here the CDR3 DNA reads TGTGCCACCAGTGATTCTTCGGGGATGGGCACAGATACGCAGTATTTT. It specifies CATSDSSGMGTDTQYF.

This clone was counted only a few times. V is TRBV19 and J is TRBJ2-3, with TRBD1 matching over 9 bases. The CDR3 is made up of 13 amino acids. Trimming at V came to 9 bases and at J to 3 bases, leaving 4 bases not matched to a gene. CDR1 is LNHDA, CDR2 SQIVND, per germline (reference sequence). The CDR3 sequence: CASRDRETDTQYF. The CDR3 nucleotides read TGTGCCAGCCGGGACAGGGAGACAGATACGCAGTATTTT.

This chain joins TRBV7-2 and TRBJ2-7; D unresolved. Germline assignment: CDR1 SGHTA and CDR2 FQGNSA. The CDR3 extends over 16 amino acids. Trimming left V 1 base short and J 5 bases short, with 18 bases between. CDR3 region: CASSLEWPAKTHEQYF. CDR3 nucleotides: TGTGCCAGCAGCTTAGAGTGGCCCGCCAAAACGCACGAGCAGTACTTC.

The CDR3 bases are TGTGCCAGCACCCCAGGGGCGGCGAACCAAGAGACCCAGTACTTC. It is translated as CASTPGAANQETQYF. The chain is built from TRBV5-4 and TRBJ2-5, with D maybe TRBD1 (6 bases). This CDR3 contains 15 residues. V dropped 6 bases and J dropped 0 bases, with 15 bases sitting between them. The V gene's germline CDR1 is SGHNT and CDR2 YYREEE (reference sequence).

The V gene is TRBV25-1, the J gene TRBJ2-7; 8 bases are shared with TRBD1. The germline CDR1 and CDR2 sequences are MGHDK and SYGVNS. After removal of 3 bases from V and 3 bases from J, the junction contained 4 bases not matched to a gene. The CDR3 has 14 amino acids. The CDR3 is CASSDRGTGYEQYF. The DNA for the CDR3 is TGTGCCAGCAGTGATAGGGGGACAGGCTACGAGCAGTACTTC.

V gene TRBV7-8 combines with J gene TRBJ2-5, with a weak D call TRBD2 (6 bases). V was clipped by 8 bases and J by 6 bases, with 19 bases between them. The CDR3 length is 14 residues. Looked up from germline, CDR1 is SGHVS and CDR2 is FQNEAQ. The CDR3 DNA sequence: TGTGCCAGCCTAGTCCGGGACTCCAGTCAGACCCAGTACTTC. Its translation is CASLVRDSSQTQYF.

Here the CDR3 reads CASRESLYEQYF. The DNA of the CDR3 is TGTGCCAGCAGGGAGAGCCTCTACGAGCAGTACTTC. This chain connects TRBV2 to TRBJ2-7, with D uncertain. V was clipped by 6 bases and J by 3 bases, with 9 bases between them. The CDR3 extends over 12 amino acids. The germline gives CDR1 SNHLY, CDR2 FYNNEI. Supplemented by reference TRBV2 and TRBJ2-7, the full variable domain reads EPEVTQTPSHQVTQMGQEVILRCVPISNHLYFYWYRQILGQKVEFLVSFYNNEISEKSEIFDDQFSVERPDGSNFTLKIRSTKLEDSAMYFCASRESLYEQYFGPGTRLTVT.

The chain recombines TRBV18 with TRBJ1-1; TRBD1 is a possible D gene (6 bases). V lost 3 bases and J 0 bases, leaving 14 bases between the germline ends. The germline CDR1 and CDR2 sequences are KGHSH and LQKENI. The CDR3 consists of 16 residues. CDR3 sequence reads: CASSPSQGLVNTEAFF. The CDR3 bases are TGTGCCAGCTCACCGTCCCAGGGGTTGGTGAACACTGAAGCTTTCTTT. Together with reference TRBV18 and TRBJ1-1, the CDR3 gives the full variable domain: NAGVMQNPRHLVRRRGQEARLRCSPMKGHSHVYWYRQLPEEGLKFMVYLQKENIIDESGMPKERFSAEFPKEGPSILRIQQVVRGDSAAYFCASSPSQGLVNTEAFFGQGTRLTVV.

The J gene is TRBJ1-3, the V gene TRBV9, with 8 bases that match TRBD1. Germline trimming cut 4 bases from V and 2 bases from J; bases unmatched to any gene: 11. The CDR3 runs to 17 residues. In germline, CDR1 is SGDLS, CDR2 YYNGEE. In nucleotides, the CDR3 is TGTGCCAGCAGCCCCTTCGGACAGGGAGAAGCTGGAAACACCATATATTTT. Amino acids: CASSPFGQGEAGNTIYF.

The chain joins TRBV28 to TRBJ2-3; D perhaps matches TRBD2 (5 bases). V was shortened by 3 bases and J by 5 bases, with 15 bases between the two germline ends. This CDR3 is built from 15 residues. CDR1 MDHEN and CDR2 SYDVKM come from the germline V gene. Here the CDR3 DNA reads TGTGCCAGCAGTTTGCTCGGGGTGAAAGAAGATACGCAGTATTTT. This translates into CASSLLGVKEDTQYF. The full variable domain, in which reference TRBV28 and TRBJ2-3 provide the parts outside the CDR3, is DVKVTQSSRYLVKRTGEKVFLECVQDMDHENMFWYRQDPGLGLRLIYFSYDVKMKEKGDIPEGYSVSREKKERFSLILESASTNQTSMYLCASSLLGVKEDTQYFGPGTRLTVL.

V and J are TRBV19 and TRBJ1-5, with 9 bases identical to TRBD1. The ends lost 3 bases at V and 7 bases at J; junction bases unmatched: 4. Germline values: CDR1 LNHDA, CDR2 SQIVND (reference sequence). This CDR3 has 14 residues. The CDR3 sequence: CASSIGDREQPQHF. CDR3 nucleotide sequence: TGTGCCAGTAGTATCGGGGACAGGGAACAGCCCCAGCATTTT.

Only a few counts were recorded for this clone. The V and J genes are TRBV2 and TRBJ1-6; 9 positions agree with TRBD1. In germline, CDR1 is SNHLY, CDR2 FYNNEI. V lost 6 bases to trimming and J lost 7 bases; unmatched junction nucleotides: 4. This CDR3 contains 14 residues. CDR3 DNA sequence: TGTGCCAGCAGGGACAGGGGTGGAAATTCACCCCTCCACTTT. Its protein product is CASRDRGGNSPLHF.

The rearrangement links TRBV14 to TRBJ2-1; D is perhaps TRBD2 (7 bases). The CDR3 runs 15 residues. Germline assignment: CDR1 SGHDN and CDR2 FVKESK. V lost 1 base and J lost 6, with 13 bases in between. Here the CDR3 reads CASSQASAGANEQFF. The CDR3 DNA sequence: TGTGCCAGCAGCCAAGCTTCGGCGGGGGCCAATGAGCAGTTCTTC.

The chain joins TRBV25-1 to TRBJ1-4; 9 nucleotides agree with TRBD1. Losses at the gene ends were 4 bases for V and 8 bases for J; bases not matched to a gene: 5. The germline gives CDR1 MGHDK, CDR2 SYGVNS. The CDR3 loop spans 14 amino acids. CDR3 nucleotide sequence: TGTGCCAGCAGTGCAGGACAGGGGTACGAAAAACTGTTTTTT. This sequence encodes CASSAGQGYEKLFF.

This chain connects TRBV2 to TRBJ2-1; 12 bases are shared with TRBD2. CDR3 length: 16 amino acids. The ends lost 6 bases at V and 7 bases at J; junction bases unmatched: 10. The germline V gene has CDR1 SNHLY and CDR2 FYNNEI. CDR3: CASRASGGAFGNEQFF. The CDR3, as DNA: TGTGCCAGCAGAGCTAGCGGGGGGGCATTTGGGAATGAGCAGTTCTTC.

V gene TRBV7-3 combines with J gene TRBJ1-6, with 8 bases lining up with TRBD1. CDR1 and CDR2 (germline): SGHTA, FQGTGA. V was pared by 4 bases and J by 7 bases, with 3 bases of the junction left unmatched. The CDR3 is 14 amino acids. CDR3 in DNA: TGTGCCAGCAGCTCGACAGGGGCGAATTCACCCCTCCACTTT. It translates to CASSSTGANSPLHF.

The chain combines TRBV7-8 with TRBJ2-7; 12 nucleotides match TRBD2. In germline, CDR1 is SGHVS, CDR2 FQNEAQ. Trimming took 5 bases from V and 0 from J; bases not matched to a gene: 14. This CDR3 comprises 19 residues. CDR3 protein: CASSLRSGLAGSPSYEQYF. CDR3 DNA sequence: TGTGCCAGCAGCCTCCGTTCAGGACTAGCGGGGTCTCCCTCCTACGAGCAGTACTTC.

V and J are TRBV7-2 and TRBJ1-2, with unresolved D. CDR1 is SGHTA, CDR2 FQGNSA, per germline. The V end lost 3 bases, the J end lost 2 bases, and 7 bases lay between the germline ends. This CDR3 is built from 13 residues. The CDR3 region is CASSLNGNYGYTF. The DNA of the CDR3 is TGTGCCAGCAGCTTGAACGGGAACTATGGCTACACCTTC.

The chain carries TRBV4-2 and TRBJ2-1, with 11 bases aligning to TRBD2. Trimming cost V 3 bases and J 4 bases; bases outside gene matches: 5. The length of the CDR3 is 16 residues. Germline CDR1 reads LGHNA; CDR2 reads YNFKEQ. In nucleotides, the CDR3 is TGTGCCAGCAGCCAGATACTAGCGGGAGTATACAATGAGCAGTTCTTC. This codes for CASSQILAGVYNEQFF.

This rearrangement joins TRBV5-5 to TRBJ1-4, with 9 positions matching TRBD1. Germline CDR1 is SGHKS and CDR2 is YYEKEE (reference sequence). V was pared by 4 bases and J by 2 bases, with 6 bases of the junction left unmatched. The CDR3 is 16 amino acids. This chain's CDR3 is CASSAGTGRTNEKLFF. Written as DNA, the CDR3 is TGTGCCAGCAGCGCCGGGACAGGGCGGACTAATGAAAAACTGTTTTTT. The entire variable domain, with the rest obtained from reference TRBV5-5 and TRBJ1-4, is as follows: DAGVTQSPTHLIKTRGQQVTLRCSPISGHKSVSWYQQVLGQGPQFIFQYYEKEERGRGNFPDRFSARQFPNYSSELNVNALLLGDSALYLCASSAGTGRTNEKLFFGSGTQLSVL.

This sequence joins TRBV5-1 and TRBJ2-5, with 7 bases lining up with TRBD1. CDR3 length equals 13 residues. The germline CDR1 and CDR2 sequences are SGHRS and YFSETQ. Trimming at V came to 3 bases and at J to 4 bases, leaving 3 bases not matched to a gene. Here the CDR3 reads CASSSGQSETQYF. CDR3 coding DNA: TGCGCCAGCAGCTCGGGACAGTCAGAGACCCAGTACTTC.

V gene TRBV5-5 combines with J gene TRBJ2-5; a weak D match, TRBD2 (5 bases). This CDR3 region has 13 residues. V was trimmed by 2 bases and J by 1 base, leaving 6 bases between them. CDR1 is SGHKS, CDR2 YYEKEE, per germline (reference sequence). The CDR3 region has the DNA TGTGCCAGCAGCTTCGGACTCCAAGAGACCCAGTACTTC. As protein: CASSFGLQETQYF.

The chain combines TRBV30 with TRBJ1-5, with a weak D call TRBD1 (6 bases). CDR1 is GTSNPN and CDR2 is SVGIG in the germline V gene (reference sequence). The CDR3 covers 13 residues. Trimming removed 1 base from V and 4 bases from J, with 8 bases in between. The CDR3: CAWSGTANQPQHF. CDR3 coding DNA: TGTGCCTGGAGTGGGACAGCTAATCAGCCCCAGCATTTT.